This TCR beta chain stems from a study of CD8 T cells in Susac syndrome. Per germline, CDR1 SQVTM and CDR2 ANQGSEA. The length of the CDR3 is 13 residues. V dropped 4 bases and J dropped 3 bases, with 12 bases sitting between them. Negative isolation was used for CD8+ and CD4+ T cells and FACS enrichment for TEMRA cells. Random hexamers were used to reverse transcribe 0.5 to 1 ug of RNA. immunoSEQ multiplex PCR amplified TCR beta CDR3 across 54 Vbeta, 13 Jbeta. TCRdb passed the immunoSEQ multiplex PCR reads through MiXCR, listing each CDR3 protein once. The sample records roughly 120,000 distinct CDR3 sequences, about 94% being singletons.

Material for sequencing was CD4+ T cells from PBMCs. The clonotype comes from a human donor with multiple sclerosis. This chain links TRBV29-1 with TRBJ2-5; D gene ambiguous. The CDR3 DNA sequence: TGCAGCGTTGGTTTAGCCCAAAAAGAGACCCAGTACTTC. It translates to CSVGLAQKETQYF.